This entry is about one T cell receptor (beta chain). The sample belongs to a study of blood T cell repertoires in COVID-19. Only in-frame clones appear in the TCRdb table, and some are missing; sequencing was by immunoSEQ multiplex PCR. The profile shows about 440,000 clones, around 90% of them singletons. The germline gives CDR1 SGDLS, CDR2 YYNGEE. This CDR3 is built from 15 residues. The V end lost 4 bases, the J end lost 1 base, and 14 bases lay between the germline ends. Participant ages covered about 18 to 89 years across 24 US areas. Cohort placement rested on clinical history that participants reported themselves. Recovered status in Cohort 3 required two negative PCRs, clearance, or symptom resolution.

The rearrangement links TRBV9 to TRBJ1-1; maybe TRBD1 (5 bases). The receptor was derived from a man aged 18 to 29 who had recovered from COVID-19. The specimen sequenced was PBMCs or T cells enriched from blood (not recorded which). The DNA for the CDR3 is TGTGCCAGCAGCCCCGTTTCGGGGGGGAACACTGAAGCTTTCTTT. As protein: CASSPVSGGNTEAFF.